This section outlines one T cell receptor beta chain sequence together with its context. The data are from a study of T cells expressing NK-cell markers. The CDR3 runs 18 residues. Germline V lookup: CDR1 DFQATT, CDR2 SNEGSKA (reference sequence). One entry per CDR3 protein, without DNA, is what TCRdb gives after re-calling the 5' RACE reads. The repertoire table contains 450,000 to 600,000 distinct CDR3 sequences. This sequence was found in a man aged 18-30 years in good health. The sample taken for sequencing was blood T cells: a sorted CD56 or NKG2C T cell subset, CD4+ or CD8+ T cells, or bulk PBMC T cells (not recorded which). The chain employs TRBV20-1 and TRBJ2-2; checking the TCRdb D call of TRBD2 is not possible without DNA. The chain's CDR3 is CSARGGPRGLAFTGELFF.